This T cell receptor (beta chain) was retrieved from a study of cytomegalovirus exposure and HLA in healthy donors. TCRdb keeps only in-frame clones here, not all; method: immunoSEQ multiplex PCR. The table includes roughly 50,000 clones, approximately 89% detected once. It was the roughly 110-subject validation cohort, separate from the approximately 620-subject first cohort, to which the donors belonged. Per germline, CDR1 GTSNPN and CDR2 SVGIG (reference sequence). The CDR3 runs 14 residues. The V and J ends lost 1 base and 7 bases, in that order; junction bases with no gene match: 7. The sequence came from a woman aged 18-29 years in good health and CMV-seropositive. The sequencing input was PBMCs. The chain combines TRBV30 with TRBJ2-3; 8 nucleotides match TRBD2. CDR3 amino acids: CAWSAGGGANTQYF. Written as DNA, the CDR3 is TGTGCCTGGAGTGCGGGGGGGGGAGCGAATACGCAGTATTTT.